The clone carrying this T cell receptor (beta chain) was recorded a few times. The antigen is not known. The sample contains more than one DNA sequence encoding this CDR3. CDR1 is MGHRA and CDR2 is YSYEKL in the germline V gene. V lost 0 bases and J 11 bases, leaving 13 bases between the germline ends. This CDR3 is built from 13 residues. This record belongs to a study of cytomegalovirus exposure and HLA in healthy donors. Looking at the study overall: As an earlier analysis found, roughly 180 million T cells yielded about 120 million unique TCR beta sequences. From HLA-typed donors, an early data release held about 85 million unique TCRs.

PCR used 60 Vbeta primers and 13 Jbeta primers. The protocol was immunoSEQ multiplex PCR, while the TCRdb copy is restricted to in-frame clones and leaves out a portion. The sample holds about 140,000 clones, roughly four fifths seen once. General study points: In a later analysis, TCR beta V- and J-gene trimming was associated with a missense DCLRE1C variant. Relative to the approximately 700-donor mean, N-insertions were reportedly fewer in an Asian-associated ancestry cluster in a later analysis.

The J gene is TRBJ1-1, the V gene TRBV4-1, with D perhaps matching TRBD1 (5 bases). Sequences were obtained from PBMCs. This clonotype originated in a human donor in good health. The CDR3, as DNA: TGCGCCAGCAGCCAAGAGGGGGGAGTGTCCGCTTTCTTT. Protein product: CASSQEGGVSAFF.